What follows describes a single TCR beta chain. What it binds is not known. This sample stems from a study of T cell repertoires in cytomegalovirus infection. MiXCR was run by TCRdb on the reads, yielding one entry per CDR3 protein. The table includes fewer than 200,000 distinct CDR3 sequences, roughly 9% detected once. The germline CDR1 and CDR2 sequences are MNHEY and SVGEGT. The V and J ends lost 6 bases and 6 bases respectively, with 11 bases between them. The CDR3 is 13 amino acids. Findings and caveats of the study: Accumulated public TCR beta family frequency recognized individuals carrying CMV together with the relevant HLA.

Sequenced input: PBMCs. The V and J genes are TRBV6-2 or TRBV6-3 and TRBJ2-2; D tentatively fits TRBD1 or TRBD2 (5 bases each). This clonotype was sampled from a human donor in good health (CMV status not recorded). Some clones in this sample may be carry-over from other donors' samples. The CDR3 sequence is CASRPGRPGELFF. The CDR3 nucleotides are TGTGCCAGCAGGCCAGGGAGACCCGGGGAGCTGTTTTTT.